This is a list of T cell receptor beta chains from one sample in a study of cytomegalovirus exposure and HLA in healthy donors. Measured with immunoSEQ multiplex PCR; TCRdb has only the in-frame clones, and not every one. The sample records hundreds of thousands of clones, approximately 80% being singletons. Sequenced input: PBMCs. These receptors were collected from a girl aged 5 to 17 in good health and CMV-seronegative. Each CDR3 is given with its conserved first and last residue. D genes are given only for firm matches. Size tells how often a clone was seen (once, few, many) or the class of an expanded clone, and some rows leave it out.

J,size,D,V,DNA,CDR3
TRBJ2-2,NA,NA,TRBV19,TGTGCCTATCTGGCCTTTCGAATAACGAACACCGGGGAGCTGTTTTTT,CAYLAFRITNTGELFF
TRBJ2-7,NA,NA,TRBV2,TGTGCCAGCAGCGGGACTTCGCGTGTGCAGTACTTC,CASSGTSRVQYF
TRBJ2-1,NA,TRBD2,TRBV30,TGTGCCTGGAGCAGACTAGCGGGGGGAGGCGATGAGCAGTTCTTC,CAWSRLAGGGDEQFF
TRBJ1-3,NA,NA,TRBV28,TGTGCCAGCAGTTTACCCCGAACTAGTATTCTGGGAAACACCATATATTTT,CASSLPRTSILGNTIYF
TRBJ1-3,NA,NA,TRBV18,TGTGCCAGCTCACCCACCGGGACACCCGGAAACACCATATATTTT,CASSPTGTPGNTIYF
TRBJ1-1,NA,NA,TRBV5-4,TGTGCCAGCAGCTTGGGGCTTCGCCCTGAAGCTTTCTTT,CASSLGLRPEAFF
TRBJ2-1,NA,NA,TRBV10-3,TGTGCCATCCCGCCCGAGGATCCGCCCTCCTACAATGAGCAGTTCTTC,CAIPPEDPPSYNEQFF
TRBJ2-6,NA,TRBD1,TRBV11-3,TGTGCCAGCAGCGGCTCCAGGGGGAGATCTGGGGCCAACGTCCTGACTTTC,CASSGSRGRSGANVLTF
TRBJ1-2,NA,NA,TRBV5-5,TGTGCCAGCAGCTTGGGGGACTCCGGCTACACCTTC,CASSLGDSGYTF
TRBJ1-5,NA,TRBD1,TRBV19,TGTGCCAGTAGCGCGGGGGTCCCGGGACAGGGGGCGCGGTTTCAGCCCCAGCATTTT,CASSAGVPGQGARFQPQHF
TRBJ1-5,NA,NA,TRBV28,TGTGCCAGCAGCCAACAGGGTATCAATCAGCCCCAGCATTTT,CASSQQGINQPQHF
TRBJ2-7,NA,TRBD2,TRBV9,TGTGCCAGCAGCGCCGGAAGCGGGGGGGCCTACGAGCAGTACTTC,CASSAGSGGAYEQYF
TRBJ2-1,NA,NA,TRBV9,TGTGCCAGCAGCGTAACTCAGGGTCCTAACAGTGAGCAGTTCTTC,CASSVTQGPNSEQFF
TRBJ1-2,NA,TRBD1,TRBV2,TGTGCCAGCAAGGAGACAGGGGGCCTGTTCGATGGCTACACCTTC,CASKETGGLFDGYTF
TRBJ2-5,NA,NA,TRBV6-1,TGTGCCAGCAGTGAAGGGGGCCATCCCAGAGAGACCCAGTACTTC,CASSEGGHPRETQYF
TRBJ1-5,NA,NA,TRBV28,TGTGCCAGCAGTCAAGCGAATCAGCCCCAGCATTTT,CASSQANQPQHF
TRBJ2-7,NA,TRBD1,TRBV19,TGTGCCAGTAGTATAGGCAGGGGGTACGAGCAGTACTTC,CASSIGRGYEQYF
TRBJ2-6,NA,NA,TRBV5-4,TGTGCCAGCAGCCCCCCAGGGTCCAGAGGGGCCAACGTCCTGACTTTC,CASSPPGSRGANVLTF
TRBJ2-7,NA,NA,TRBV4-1,TGCGCCAGCAGCCAGGCTCTTCCCTACGAGCAGTACTTC,CASSQALPYEQYF
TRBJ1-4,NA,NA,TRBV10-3,TGTGCCATCAGTGCTCGTGAAAAACTGTTTTTT,CAISAREKLFF
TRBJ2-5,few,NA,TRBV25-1,TGTGCCAGCAGTCGGCGGGCCTCGACGGTAGAGACCCAGTACTTC,CASSRRASTVETQYF
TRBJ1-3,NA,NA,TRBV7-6,TGTGCCAGCAGCTTAGACAGGGACCCTGGAAACACCATATATTTT,CASSLDRDPGNTIYF
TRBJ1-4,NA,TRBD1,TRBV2,TGTGCCAGCAGTGGCCAGGGGGACGAAAAACTGTTTTTT,CASSGQGDEKLFF
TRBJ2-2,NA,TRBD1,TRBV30,TGTGCCTGGGTCGGGACAGGGCCCACCGGGGAGCTGTTTTTT,CAWVGTGPTGELFF